This T cell receptor (beta chain) came from a study of T cell responses to AZD1222 COVID-19 vaccine. Method: immunoSEQ multiplex PCR; TCRdb's copy keeps in-frame clones and lacks some. The sample comprises about 140,000 clones, roughly 93% of which are singletons, and 4.5% to 5.5% rests with the top ten. The CDR3 spans 14 residues. Trimming left V 0 bases short and J 5 bases short, with 8 bases between. The V gene's germline CDR1 is SGHTA and CDR2 FQGNSA. This clonotype was obtained from an adult in good health. The source was peripheral blood, collected on day 0 of AZD1222 vaccination. V gene TRBV7-2 combines with J gene TRBJ2-4, with TRBD2 as a possible D gene (6 bases). CDR3 coding DNA: TGTGCCAGCAGCTTAGCTAGCGGTGAAAACATTCAGTACTTC. Amino acids: CASSLASGENIQYF.